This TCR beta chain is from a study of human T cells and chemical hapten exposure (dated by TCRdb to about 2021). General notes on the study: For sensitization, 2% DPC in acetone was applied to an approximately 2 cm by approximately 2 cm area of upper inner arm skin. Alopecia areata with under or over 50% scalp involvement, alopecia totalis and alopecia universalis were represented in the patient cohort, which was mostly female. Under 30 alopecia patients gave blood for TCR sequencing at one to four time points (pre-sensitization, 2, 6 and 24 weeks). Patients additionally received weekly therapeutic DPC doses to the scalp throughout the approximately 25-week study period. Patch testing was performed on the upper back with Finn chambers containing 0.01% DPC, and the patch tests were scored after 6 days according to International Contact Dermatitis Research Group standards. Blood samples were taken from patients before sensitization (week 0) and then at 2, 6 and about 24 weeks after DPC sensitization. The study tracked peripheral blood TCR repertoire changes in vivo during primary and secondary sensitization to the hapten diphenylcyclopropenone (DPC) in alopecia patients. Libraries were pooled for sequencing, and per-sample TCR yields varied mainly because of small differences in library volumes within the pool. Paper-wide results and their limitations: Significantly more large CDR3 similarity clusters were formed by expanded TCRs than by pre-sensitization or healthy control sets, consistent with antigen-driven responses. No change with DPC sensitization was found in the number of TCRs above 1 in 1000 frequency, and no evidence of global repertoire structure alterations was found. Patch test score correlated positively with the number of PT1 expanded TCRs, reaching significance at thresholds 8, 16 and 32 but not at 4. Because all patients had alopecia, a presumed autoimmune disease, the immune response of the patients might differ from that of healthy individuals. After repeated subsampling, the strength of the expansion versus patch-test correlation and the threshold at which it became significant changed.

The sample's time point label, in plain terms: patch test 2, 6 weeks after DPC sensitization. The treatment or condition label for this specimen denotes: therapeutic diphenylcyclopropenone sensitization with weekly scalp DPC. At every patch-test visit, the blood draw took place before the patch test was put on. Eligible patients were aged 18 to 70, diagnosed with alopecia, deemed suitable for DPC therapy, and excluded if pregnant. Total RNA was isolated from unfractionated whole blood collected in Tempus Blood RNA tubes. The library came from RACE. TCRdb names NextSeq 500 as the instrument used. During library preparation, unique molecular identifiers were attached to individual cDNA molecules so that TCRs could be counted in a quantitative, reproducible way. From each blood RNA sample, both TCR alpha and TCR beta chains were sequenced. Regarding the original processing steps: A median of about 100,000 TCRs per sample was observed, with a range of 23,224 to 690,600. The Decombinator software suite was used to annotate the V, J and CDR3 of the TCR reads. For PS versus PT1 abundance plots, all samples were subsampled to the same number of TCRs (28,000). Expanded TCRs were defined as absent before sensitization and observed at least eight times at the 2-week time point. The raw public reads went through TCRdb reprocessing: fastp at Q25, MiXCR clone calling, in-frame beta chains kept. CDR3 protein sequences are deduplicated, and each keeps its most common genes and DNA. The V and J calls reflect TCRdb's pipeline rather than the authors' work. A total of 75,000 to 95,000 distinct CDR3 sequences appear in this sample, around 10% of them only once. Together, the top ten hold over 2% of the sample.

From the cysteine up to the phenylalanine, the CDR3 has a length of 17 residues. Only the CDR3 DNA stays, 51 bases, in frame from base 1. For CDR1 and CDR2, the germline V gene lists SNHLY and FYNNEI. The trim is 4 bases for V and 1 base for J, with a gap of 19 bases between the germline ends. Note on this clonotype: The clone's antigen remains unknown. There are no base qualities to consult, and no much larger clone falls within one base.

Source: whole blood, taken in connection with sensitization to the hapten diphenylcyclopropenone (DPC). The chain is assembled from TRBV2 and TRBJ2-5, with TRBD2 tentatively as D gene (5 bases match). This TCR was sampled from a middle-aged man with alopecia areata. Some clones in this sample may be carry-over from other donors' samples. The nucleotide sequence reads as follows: TGTGCCAGCAGTGGTCCGAAAGGGCCCAGCGGCCAAGAGACCCAGTACTTC. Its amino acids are CASSGPKGPSGQETQYF.